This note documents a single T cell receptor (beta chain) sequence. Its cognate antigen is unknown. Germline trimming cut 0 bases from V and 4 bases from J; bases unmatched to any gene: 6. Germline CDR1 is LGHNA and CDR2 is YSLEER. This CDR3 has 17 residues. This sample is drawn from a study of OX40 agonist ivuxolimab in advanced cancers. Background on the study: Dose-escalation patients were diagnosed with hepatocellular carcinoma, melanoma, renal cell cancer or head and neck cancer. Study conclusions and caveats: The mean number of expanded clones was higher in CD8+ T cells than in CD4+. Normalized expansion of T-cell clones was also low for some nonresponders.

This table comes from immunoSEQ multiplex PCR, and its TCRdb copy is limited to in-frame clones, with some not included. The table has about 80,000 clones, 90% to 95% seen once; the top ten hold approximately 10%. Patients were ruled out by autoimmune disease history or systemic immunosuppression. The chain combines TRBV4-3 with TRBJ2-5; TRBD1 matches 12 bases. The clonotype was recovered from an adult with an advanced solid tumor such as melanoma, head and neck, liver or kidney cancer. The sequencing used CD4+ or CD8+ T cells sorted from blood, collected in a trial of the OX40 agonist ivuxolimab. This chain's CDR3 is CASSQDLGTGGAETQYF. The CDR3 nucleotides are TGCGCCAGCAGCCAAGATTTAGGGACAGGGGGCGCAGAGACCCAGTACTTC.